One TCR beta chain is described in this entry. The time point was: blood 2 weeks post-SBRT. The sample's treatment: 15 Gy SBRT to primary tumor, nephrectomy 4 weeks later. Data came from immunoSEQ multiplex PCR; TCRdb stores just in-frame clones and leaves some out. Found here are 60,000 to 65,000 clones, roughly 72% of them singletons; the top ten hold under 7%. This specimen belongs to a study of radiation and T cells in renal cell carcinoma. Study background: Nephrectomy followed 15 Gy stereotactic body radiation by 4 weeks.

Trimming took off 1 base at V and 3 bases at J, with 10 bases between the two ends. The germline gives CDR1 SGHTA, CDR2 FQGTGA. The CDR3 has 15 residues. This sequence joins TRBV7-3 and TRBJ1-3; D is unresolved. The TCR comes from a man in his fifties or sixties with renal cell carcinoma. The specimen was blood, collected from a patient whose treatment included radiotherapy and nephrectomy. CDR3 bases: TGTGCCAGCAGCTTAAGTGGTGGAAGTGGAAACACCATATATTTT. Its protein product is CASSLSGGSGNTIYF.